The T cell receptor (beta chain) described here comes from a study of blood T cell repertoires in COVID-19. Looking at the study overall: Sources were T cells, B-cell-depleted T cells, or PBMCs; the material itself was cDNA or gDNA.

Germline-derived CDR1 and CDR2 are MGHRA and YSYEKL. V lost 4 bases, J lost 3 bases, and 5 bases stayed unmatched. The length of the CDR3 is 15 residues. Original methodology: Amplifying reference gene primers gave estimates of nucleated cell counts. The assay was immunoSEQ multiplex PCR, and TCRdb's table has in-frame clones only and misses some. Clone size and V and J calls were adopted from that table, with D and trimming inferred from the DNA. The table lists about 110,000 clones, about three quarters of them singletons. Sequencing input: peripheral blood. This TCR derives from a woman aged 80 or older with active or convalescent COVID-19. The V gene is TRBV4-1, the J gene TRBJ1-2, with 10 nucleotides matching TRBD1. The CDR3 nucleotides read TGCGCCAGCAGCCCTGGACAGGGGGGGGACTATGGCTACACCTTC. The encoded protein is CASSPGQGGDYGYTF.